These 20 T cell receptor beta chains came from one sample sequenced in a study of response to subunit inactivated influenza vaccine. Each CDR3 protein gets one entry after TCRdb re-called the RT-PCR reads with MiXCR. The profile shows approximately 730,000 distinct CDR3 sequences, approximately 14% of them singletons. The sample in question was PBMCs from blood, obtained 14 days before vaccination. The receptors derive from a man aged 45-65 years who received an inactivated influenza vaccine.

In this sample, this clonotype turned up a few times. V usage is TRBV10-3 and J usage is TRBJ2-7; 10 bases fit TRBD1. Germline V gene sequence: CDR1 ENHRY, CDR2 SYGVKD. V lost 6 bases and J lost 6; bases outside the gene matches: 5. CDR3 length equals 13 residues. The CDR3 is CAIRGTGAGEQYF. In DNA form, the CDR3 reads TGTGCCATCAGGGGGACAGGGGCGGGCGAGCAGTACTTC.

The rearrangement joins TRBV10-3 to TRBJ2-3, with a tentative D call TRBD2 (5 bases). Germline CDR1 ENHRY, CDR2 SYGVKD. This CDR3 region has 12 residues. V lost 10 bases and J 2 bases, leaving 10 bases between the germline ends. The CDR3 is CASRGYTDTQYF. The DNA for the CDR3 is TGTGCCAGCCGGGGTTACACAGATACGCAGTATTTT.

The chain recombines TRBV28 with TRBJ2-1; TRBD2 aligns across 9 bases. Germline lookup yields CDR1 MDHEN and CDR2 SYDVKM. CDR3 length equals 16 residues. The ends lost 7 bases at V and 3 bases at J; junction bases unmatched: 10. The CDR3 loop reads CASIRLGLAHYNEQFF. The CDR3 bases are TGTGCCAGCATTCGACTCGGACTAGCGCACTACAATGAGCAGTTCTTC.

The chain's CDR3 is CASSPLSSGPSYEQYF. DNA for the CDR3: TGTGCCAGCTCACCACTCTCTAGCGGCCCCTCCTACGAGCAGTACTTC. The chain couples TRBV18 to TRBJ2-7; TRBD2 agrees at 7 bases. CDR1 and CDR2 (germline): KGHSH, LQKENI. V lost 1 base to trimming and J lost 0 bases; unmatched junction nucleotides: 6. This CDR3 is 16 amino acids long.

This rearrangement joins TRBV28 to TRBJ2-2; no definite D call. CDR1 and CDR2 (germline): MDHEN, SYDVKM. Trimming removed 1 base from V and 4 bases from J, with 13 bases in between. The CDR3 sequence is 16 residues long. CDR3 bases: TGTGCCAGCAGTTTATTTGGTTCGGCGCGCACCGGGGAGCTGTTTTTT. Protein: CASSLFGSARTGELFF.

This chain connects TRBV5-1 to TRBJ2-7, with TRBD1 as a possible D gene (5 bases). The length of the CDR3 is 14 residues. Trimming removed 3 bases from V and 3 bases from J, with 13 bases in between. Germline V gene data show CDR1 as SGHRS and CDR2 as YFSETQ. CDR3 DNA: TGCGCCAGCAGCTGGGGCGAGGCTGGCTACGAGCAGTACTTC. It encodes CASSWGEAGYEQYF. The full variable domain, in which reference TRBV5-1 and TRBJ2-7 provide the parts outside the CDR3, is KAGVTQTPRYLIKTRGQQVTLSCSPISGHRSVSWYQQTPGQGLQFLFEYFSETQRNKGNFPGRFSGRQFSNSRSEMNVSTLELGDSALYLCASSWGEAGYEQYFGPGTRLTVT.

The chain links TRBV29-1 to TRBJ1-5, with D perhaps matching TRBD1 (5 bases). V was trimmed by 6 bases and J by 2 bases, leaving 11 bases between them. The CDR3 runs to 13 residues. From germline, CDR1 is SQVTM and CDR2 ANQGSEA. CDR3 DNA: TGCAGCGTACAGGAAAACGGCAATCAGCCCCAGCATTTT. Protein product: CSVQENGNQPQHF.

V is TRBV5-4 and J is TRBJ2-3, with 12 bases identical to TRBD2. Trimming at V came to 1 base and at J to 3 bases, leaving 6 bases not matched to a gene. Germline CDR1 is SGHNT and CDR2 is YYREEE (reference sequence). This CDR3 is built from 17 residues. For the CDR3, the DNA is TGTGCCAGCAGCTTGACGTTACTAGCGGGAGGAACAGATACGCAGTATTTT. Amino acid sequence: CASSLTLLAGGTDTQYF.

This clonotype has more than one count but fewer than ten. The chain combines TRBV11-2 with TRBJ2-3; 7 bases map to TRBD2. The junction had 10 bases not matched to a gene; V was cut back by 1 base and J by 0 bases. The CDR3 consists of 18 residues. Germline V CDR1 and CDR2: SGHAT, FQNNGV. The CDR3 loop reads CASSLGAGTLSSTDTQYF. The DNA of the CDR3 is TGTGCCAGCAGCTTAGGAGCGGGGACTCTTTCTAGCACAGATACGCAGTATTTT. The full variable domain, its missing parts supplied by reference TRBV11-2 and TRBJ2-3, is EAGVAQSPRYKIIEKRQSVAFWCNPISGHATLYWYQQILGQGPKLLIQFQNNGVVDDSQLPKDRFSAERLKGVDSTLKIQPAKLEDSAVYLCASSLGAGTLSSTDTQYFGPGTRLTVL.

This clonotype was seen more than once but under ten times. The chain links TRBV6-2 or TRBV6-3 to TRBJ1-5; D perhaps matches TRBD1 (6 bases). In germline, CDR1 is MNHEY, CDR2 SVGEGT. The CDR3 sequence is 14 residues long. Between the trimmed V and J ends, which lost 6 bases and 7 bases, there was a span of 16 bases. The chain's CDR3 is CASRVRGEDQPQHF. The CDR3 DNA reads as TGTGCCAGCAGGGTGAGGGGGGAAGACCAGCCCCAGCATTTT.

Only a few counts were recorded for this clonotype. The CDR3 loop is CASSPEFSRSSYEQYF. The CDR3 DNA sequence: TGTGCCAGCAGCCCCGAGTTTAGCCGGTCCTCCTACGAGCAGTACTTC. The V gene is TRBV7-9, the J gene TRBJ2-7, with D unresolved. Germline CDR1 reads SEHNR; CDR2 reads FQNEAQ (reference sequence). The CDR3 extends over 16 amino acids. V lost 5 bases and J lost 0, with 17 bases in between.

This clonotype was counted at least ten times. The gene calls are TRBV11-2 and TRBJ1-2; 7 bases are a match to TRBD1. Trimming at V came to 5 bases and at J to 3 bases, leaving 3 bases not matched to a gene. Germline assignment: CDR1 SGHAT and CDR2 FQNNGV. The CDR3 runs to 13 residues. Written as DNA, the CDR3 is TGTGCCAGCAGCCCCACAGGGGACTATGGCTACACCTTC. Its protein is CASSPTGDYGYTF.

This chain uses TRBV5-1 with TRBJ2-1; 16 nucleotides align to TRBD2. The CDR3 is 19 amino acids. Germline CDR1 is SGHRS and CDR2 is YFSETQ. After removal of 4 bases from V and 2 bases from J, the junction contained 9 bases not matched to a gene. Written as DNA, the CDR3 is TGCGCCAGCAGCCCCCGAGGGACTAGCGGGAGGGCGGCCTACAATGAGCAGTTCTTC. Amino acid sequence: CASSPRGTSGRAAYNEQFF. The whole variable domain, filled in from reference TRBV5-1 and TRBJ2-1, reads KAGVTQTPRYLIKTRGQQVTLSCSPISGHRSVSWYQQTPGQGLQFLFEYFSETQRNKGNFPGRFSGRQFSNSRSEMNVSTLELGDSALYLCASSPRGTSGRAAYNEQFFGPGTRLTVL.

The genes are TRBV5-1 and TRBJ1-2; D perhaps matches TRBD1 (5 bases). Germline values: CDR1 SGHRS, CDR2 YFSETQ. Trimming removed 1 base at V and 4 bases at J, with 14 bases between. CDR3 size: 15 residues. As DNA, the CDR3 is TGCGCCAGCAGCTTGCGGCAGGGAAACCTCTATGGCTACACCTTC. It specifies CASSLRQGNLYGYTF.

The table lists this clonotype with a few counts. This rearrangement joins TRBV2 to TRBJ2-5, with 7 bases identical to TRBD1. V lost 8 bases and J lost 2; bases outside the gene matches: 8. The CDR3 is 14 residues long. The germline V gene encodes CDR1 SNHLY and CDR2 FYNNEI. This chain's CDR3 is CASGLRTGQETQYF. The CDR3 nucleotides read TGTGCCAGCGGCCTTCGGACAGGACAAGAGACCCAGTACTTC.

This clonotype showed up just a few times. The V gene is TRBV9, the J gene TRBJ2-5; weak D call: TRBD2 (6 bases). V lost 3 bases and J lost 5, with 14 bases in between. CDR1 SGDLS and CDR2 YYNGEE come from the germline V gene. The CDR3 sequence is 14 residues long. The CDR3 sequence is CASSALALGETQYF. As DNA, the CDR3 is TGTGCCAGCAGCGCCCTAGCGTTGGGGGAGACCCAGTACTTC.

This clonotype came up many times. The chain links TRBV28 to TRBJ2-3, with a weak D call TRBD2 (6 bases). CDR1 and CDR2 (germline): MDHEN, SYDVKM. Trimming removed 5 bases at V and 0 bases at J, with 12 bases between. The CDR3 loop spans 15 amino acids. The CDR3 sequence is CASSPAEGSTDTQYF. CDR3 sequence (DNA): TGTGCCAGCAGTCCGGCGGAGGGTAGCACAGATACGCAGTATTTT.

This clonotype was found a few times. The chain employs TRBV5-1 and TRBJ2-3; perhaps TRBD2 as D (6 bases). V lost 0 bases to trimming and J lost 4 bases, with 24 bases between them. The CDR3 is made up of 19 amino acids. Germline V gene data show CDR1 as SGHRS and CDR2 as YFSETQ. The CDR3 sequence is CASSLVGARPGSLADTQYF. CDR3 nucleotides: TGCGCCAGCAGCTTGGTTGGGGCGCGACCCGGGAGCTTAGCAGATACGCAGTATTTT. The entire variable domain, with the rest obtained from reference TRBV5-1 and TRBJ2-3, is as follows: KAGVTQTPRYLIKTRGQQVTLSCSPISGHRSVSWYQQTPGQGLQFLFEYFSETQRNKGNFPGRFSGRQFSNSRSEMNVSTLELGDSALYLCASSLVGARPGSLADTQYFGPGTRLTVL.

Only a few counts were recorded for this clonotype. CDR3 sequence (DNA): TGTGCCAGCAGCATGACAGGGGGCGGAATCTATGGCTACACCTTC. This codes for CASSMTGGGIYGYTF. The chain is built from TRBV7-2 and TRBJ1-2; 10 bases are a match to TRBD1. This CDR3 region has 15 residues. Germline assignment: CDR1 SGHTA and CDR2 FQGNSA. With V trimmed by 5 bases and J by 4 bases, 7 bases remained unmatched.

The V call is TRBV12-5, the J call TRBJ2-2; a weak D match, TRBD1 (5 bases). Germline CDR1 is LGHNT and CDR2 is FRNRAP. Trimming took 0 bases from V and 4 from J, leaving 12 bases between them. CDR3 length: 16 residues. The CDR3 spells CASGLVVGRGTGELFF. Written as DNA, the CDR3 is TGTGCTAGTGGTTTGGTAGTGGGAAGGGGCACCGGGGAGCTGTTTTTT.